Shown below are 11 T cell receptor beta chains from a single sample sequenced in a study of control samples from healthy donors and cancer patients. Clones were sequenced by immunoSEQ multiplex PCR, and TCRdb holds only the in-frame ones, with some missing. The sample records over 100,000 clones, approximately 90% being singletons. The sequenced material came from blood. These receptors were taken from a woman under 30 in good health.

The V and J genes are TRBV24-1 and TRBJ1-5; the match to TRBD1 covers 9 bases. The CDR3 contains 16 residues. Germline V gives CDR1 KGHDR, CDR2 SFDVKD. J lost 3 bases, V lost 4 bases, and 6 bases had no gene match. The CDR3 DNA reads TGTGCCACCAGTGACCGAGACAGGGGGTACAATCAGCCCCAGCATTTT. It encodes CATSDRDRGYNQPQHF.

The V gene is TRBV7-9, the J gene TRBJ2-2; 7 bases line up with TRBD1. Germline CDR1 SEHNR, CDR2 FQNEAQ (reference sequence). V lost 2 bases to trimming and J lost 1 base; unmatched junction nucleotides: 1. This CDR3 contains 15 residues. In nucleotides, the CDR3 is TGTGCCAGCAGCTTAAGGGGGCGGAACACCGGGGAGCTGTTTTTT. Protein sequence: CASSLRGRNTGELFF.

The genes are TRBV9 and TRBJ2-2; 9 bases line up with TRBD2. Trimming at V came to 0 bases and at J to 6 bases, leaving 3 bases not matched to a gene. Per germline, CDR1 SGDLS and CDR2 YYNGEE. This CDR3 has 15 amino acids. CDR3 residues: CASSVGTSEAGELFF. The CDR3 bases are TGTGCCAGCAGCGTAGGGACTAGCGAGGCCGGGGAGCTGTTTTTT.

The rearrangement joins TRBV18 to TRBJ1-1; 8 bases match TRBD1. This CDR3 has 15 residues. The germline V gene encodes CDR1 KGHSH and CDR2 LQKENI. V lost 2 bases, J lost 7 bases, and 9 bases stayed unmatched. The CDR3 DNA reads as TGTGCCAGCTCACCATACTGGACAGGGTCGTTTGAAGCTTTCTTT. Protein sequence: CASSPYWTGSFEAFF.

V usage is TRBV25-1 and J usage is TRBJ2-3; D ambiguous. The CDR3 has 14 residues. Germline V gene data show CDR1 as MGHDK and CDR2 as SYGVNS. Trimming took off 1 base at V and 2 bases at J, with 7 bases between the two ends. The CDR3 region is CASSEFGPTDTQYF. Written as DNA, the CDR3 is TGTGCCAGCAGTGAATTTGGGCCCACAGATACGCAGTATTTT.

The V gene is TRBV7-9, the J gene TRBJ2-4; D is possibly TRBD2 (6 bases). This CDR3 has 16 residues. V was clipped by 5 bases and J by 0 bases, with 14 bases between them. Germline V gene lookup returns CDR1 SEHNR and CDR2 FQNEAQ (reference sequence). CDR3 residues: CASSKEGSGAKNIQYF. The CDR3 DNA follows: TGTGCCAGCAGCAAGGAGGGGTCGGGAGCCAAAAACATTCAGTACTTC.

The chain couples TRBV5-6 to TRBJ2-7; the D call may be TRBD1 or TRBD2 (5 bases each). The germline V gene encodes CDR1 SGHDT and CDR2 YYEEEE. The V and J ends lost 2 bases and 6 bases respectively, with 18 bases between them. The CDR3 contains 15 residues. The CDR3, as DNA: TGTGCCAGCAGCTTTGACGGGGCGAAGGGCCGCGAGCAGTACTTC. It translates to CASSFDGAKGREQYF.

This chain links TRBV5-1 with TRBJ1-1; 10 nucleotides line up with TRBD1. Germline V gene data show CDR1 as SGHRS and CDR2 as YFSETQ. The length of the CDR3 is 13 residues. J lost 4 bases, V lost 4 bases, and 1 base had no gene match. The CDR3: CASSRQGATEAFF. CDR3 nucleotides: TGCGCCAGCAGCCGACAGGGGGCCACTGAAGCTTTCTTT.

The genes are TRBV7-3 and TRBJ1-1, with TRBD1 matching 10 bases. This CDR3 is 15 amino acids long. J was trimmed by 4 bases and V by 4 bases; bases with no gene match: 6. Looked up from germline, CDR1 is SGHTA and CDR2 is FQGTGA. The CDR3 DNA follows: TGTGCCAGCAGCTCCAGGACAGGGGGGAGCACTGAAGCTTTCTTT. Translated: CASSSRTGGSTEAFF. The full variable domain, its missing parts supplied by reference TRBV7-3 and TRBJ1-1, is GAGVSQTPSNKVTEKGKYVELRCDPISGHTALYWYRQSLGQGPEFLIYFQGTGAADDSGLPNDRFFAVRPEGSVSTLKIQRTERGDSAVYLCASSSRTGGSTEAFFGQGTRLTVV.

V gene TRBV5-6 combines with J gene TRBJ2-7, with D unclear. Deletions cut 4 bases from V and 6 bases from J, with 11 bases between. This CDR3 spans 12 amino acids. CDR1 SGHDT and CDR2 YYEEEE come from the germline V gene. The CDR3 sequence: CASSLLSVEQYF. For the CDR3, the DNA is TGTGCCAGCAGCCTCCTCAGTGTCGAGCAGTACTTC.

V is TRBV7-9 and J is TRBJ1-2, with 7 bases fitting TRBD1. Per the germline V gene, CDR1 is SEHNR and CDR2 is FQNEAQ (reference sequence). V was clipped by 5 bases and J by 3 bases; unmatched bases: 9. The CDR3 has 15 amino acids. This CDR3 reads CASSRDRERHYGYTF. The CDR3 DNA is TGTGCCAGCAGCCGCGACAGGGAGAGGCACTATGGCTACACCTTC.